Each of the 32 T cell receptor beta chains below was sequenced from the same sample in a study of blood T cell repertoires in COVID-19. Repertoires were generated with immunoSEQ multiplex PCR, while TCRdb's copy carries only in-frame clones and drops some. The table includes approximately 200,000 clones, more than 80% detected once. The specimen was PBMCs or T cells enriched from blood (not recorded which). The receptors here all came from a man aged 30-40 years who had recovered from COVID-19.

The chain joins TRBV7-2 to TRBJ2-2; weak D call: TRBD1 (6 bases). The CDR3 spans 15 residues. Germline V gene sequence: CDR1 SGHTA, CDR2 FQGNSA. Trimming took 0 bases from V and 2 from J, leaving 7 bases between them. The CDR3 protein is CASSLAGTNTGELFF. CDR3 in DNA: TGTGCCAGCAGCTTAGCGGGGACAAACACCGGGGAGCTGTTTTTT.

J is TRBJ1-5 and V is TRBV2; maybe TRBD1 (6 bases). Germline V CDR1 and CDR2: SNHLY, FYNNEI. The CDR3 sequence is 15 residues long. V gave up 4 bases and J gave up 2 bases, with 12 bases separating them. This chain's CDR3 is CASSVDSLRNQPQHF. In DNA form, the CDR3 reads TGTGCCAGCAGTGTGGACAGTCTTCGCAATCAGCCCCAGCATTTT.

The V gene is TRBV4-3, the J gene TRBJ2-7; 8 bases are shared with TRBD2. V lost 0 bases and J lost 3; bases outside the gene matches: 7. This CDR3 spans 16 amino acids. Germline CDR1 and CDR2: LGHNA and YSLEER. The CDR3 is CASSQELPGLGYEQYF. Written as DNA, the CDR3 is TGCGCCAGCAGCCAAGAGCTCCCGGGACTAGGCTACGAGCAGTACTTC.

This rearrangement joins TRBV9 to TRBJ2-1; TRBD2 matches 8 bases. Germline V gives CDR1 SGDLS, CDR2 YYNGEE. The CDR3 covers 12 residues. Unmatched junction bases numbered 9, after V lost 7 bases and J lost 12 bases. CDR3 nucleotides: TGTGCCAGCCAAAGAGCGGGGGAGTGGCAGTTCTTC. Its translation: CASQRAGEWQFF. The full variable domain, with the rest looked up from reference TRBV9 and TRBJ2-1, is DSGVTQTPKHLITATGQRVTLRCSPRSGDLSVYWYQQSLDQGLQFLIQYYNGEERAKGNILERFSAQQFPDLHSELNLSSLELGDSALYFCASQRAGEWQFFGPGTRLTVL.

The genes are TRBV18 and TRBJ1-4; perhaps TRBD1 as D (5 bases). CDR1 and CDR2 from the germline V gene are KGHSH and LQKENI. The CDR3 length is 13 residues. Trimming stripped 4 bases from V and 6 bases from J, with 9 bases between. The CDR3 region is CASSRDSYEKLFF. For the CDR3, the DNA is TGTGCCAGCTCACGCGACAGCTATGAAAAACTGTTTTTT.

This clone appeared once. The chain combines TRBV11-2 with TRBJ2-3, with 13 bases that match TRBD2. The CDR3 covers 17 residues. Germline CDR1 and CDR2: SGHAT and FQNNGV. With V trimmed by 5 bases and J by 0 bases, 5 bases remained unmatched. CDR3 sequence reads: CASSPSGLAGSTDTQYF. The CDR3 DNA is TGTGCCAGCAGCCCCTCGGGACTAGCGGGAAGCACAGATACGCAGTATTTT.

This rearrangement joins TRBV4-1 to TRBJ2-3; 7 bases match TRBD2. Germline V gives CDR1 MGHRA, CDR2 YSYEKL. The CDR3 runs to 16 residues. Trimming removed 1 base from V and 4 bases from J; junction bases left unmatched: 8. The CDR3 loop is CASSQAGGRSSDTQYF. CDR3 DNA sequence: TGCGCCAGCAGCCAAGCTGGCGGGAGAAGCTCAGATACGCAGTATTTT.

The chain couples TRBV4-3 to TRBJ1-4; D remains ambiguous. The CDR3 runs to 13 residues. Germline V lookup: CDR1 LGHNA, CDR2 YSLEER. Deletions cut 3 bases from V and 5 bases from J, with 7 bases between. The CDR3 spells CASSHAINEKLFF. CDR3 nucleotides: TGCGCCAGCAGCCATGCTATAAATGAAAAACTGTTTTTT.

The gene calls are TRBV5-4 and TRBJ2-7; TRBD2 might be the D (6 bases). The V and J ends lost 3 bases and 7 bases respectively, with 14 bases between them. The CDR3 covers 13 residues. Germline V gene sequence: CDR1 SGHNT, CDR2 YYREEE (reference sequence). CDR3 loop: CASSSRDSSEQYF. The CDR3 nucleotides are TGTGCCAGCAGCTCGCGGGACTCGTCTGAGCAGTACTTC.

In regard to this clone: Other DNA sequences of this sample code for an identical CDR3. The chain uses TRBV12-3 or TRBV12-4 and TRBJ1-2; D gene ambiguous. V gave up 6 bases and J gave up 4 bases, with 9 bases separating them. The CDR3 is 12 residues long. DNA of the CDR3: TGTGCCAGCAGCCCAACCGGCTATGGCTACACCTTC. This gives the protein CASSPTGYGYTF.

V usage is TRBV19 and J usage is TRBJ1-5, with D possibly TRBD1 on 5 matching bases. The CDR3 covers 16 residues. CDR1 LNHDA and CDR2 SQIVND come from the germline V gene (reference sequence). V was clipped by 5 bases and J by 1 base, with 15 bases between them. The CDR3 region has the DNA TGTGCCAGTAGTCCCAAAGCGGGGGGGAGCAATCAGCCCCAGCATTTT. Translating it yields CASSPKAGGSNQPQHF. Combining the CDR3 with reference TRBV19 and TRBJ1-5 gives the whole variable domain DGGITQSPKYLFRKEGQNVTLSCEQNLNHDAMYWYRQDPGQGLRLIYYSQIVNDFQKGDIAEGYSVSREKKESFPLTVTSAQKNPTAFYLCASSPKAGGSNQPQHFGDGTRLSIL.

J is TRBJ1-3 and V is TRBV6-2 or TRBV6-3; D may be TRBD1 (6 bases). This CDR3 has 14 residues. Per germline, CDR1 MNHEY and CDR2 SVGEGT. With 6 bases removed from V and 0 bases from J, the gap between germline ends came to 9 bases. CDR3 nucleotides: TGTGCCAGCAGCTGGACAGCCTCTGGAAACACCATATATTTT. This gives the protein CASSWTASGNTIYF.

V and J are TRBV5-1 and TRBJ2-5; 10 bases map to TRBD1. The J segment lost 6 bases and the V segment lost 1 base, leaving 6 bases of the junction unmatched. The CDR3 totals 15 residues. From germline, CDR1 is SGHRS and CDR2 YFSETQ. The CDR3 spells CASSLPGTGVKTQYF. CDR3 coding DNA: TGCGCCAGCAGCTTGCCCGGGACAGGGGTAAAGACCCAGTACTTC.

This clone showed up just a few times. The chain joins TRBV2 to TRBJ1-1; TRBD1 matches 7 bases. Unmatched junction bases numbered 6, after V lost 6 bases and J lost 5 bases. CDR1 is SNHLY and CDR2 is FYNNEI in the germline V gene. This CDR3 comprises 13 residues. Here the CDR3 reads CASRRQGSTEAFF. CDR3 DNA: TGTGCCAGCAGACGACAGGGTTCGACTGAAGCTTTCTTT.

The CDR3: CASTTPNSPLHF. CDR3 sequence (DNA): TGTGCCAGCACTACCCCTAATTCACCCCTCCACTTT. The rearrangement links TRBV27 to TRBJ1-6; no firm D call. V was clipped by 7 bases and J by 6 bases, with 7 bases between them. Germline values: CDR1 MNHEY, CDR2 SMNVEV (reference sequence). The CDR3 is 12 residues long.

This chain links TRBV14 with TRBJ1-1; 9 positions match TRBD1. Looked up from germline, CDR1 is SGHDN and CDR2 is FVKESK. There are 16 residues in the CDR3. The V and J ends lost 2 bases and 3 bases, in that order; junction bases with no gene match: 7. The CDR3 region has the DNA TGTGCCAGCAGCCAATTTAACAGGGGGCCGTACACTGAAGCTTTCTTT. It is translated as CASSQFNRGPYTEAFF.

The chain is built from TRBV14 and TRBJ2-5; 12 bases agree with TRBD2. In germline, CDR1 is SGHDN, CDR2 FVKESK. CDR3 length equals 17 residues. After removal of 1 base from V and 5 bases from J, the junction contained 8 bases not matched to a gene. The CDR3 sequence: CASSQVRLAGVTETQYF. For the CDR3, the DNA is TGTGCCAGCAGCCAAGTTAGACTAGCGGGGGTGACGGAGACCCAGTACTTC.

The gene calls are TRBV15 and TRBJ1-1; no clear D. Germline V gives CDR1 LNHNV, CDR2 YYDKDF (reference sequence). The CDR3 contains 14 residues. V was pared by 5 bases and J by 0 bases, with 10 bases between. Written as DNA, the CDR3 is TGTGCCACCAGCGCGGGGATCTTGAACACTGAAGCTTTCTTT. Its translation is CATSAGILNTEAFF.

The chain combines TRBV27 with TRBJ1-2, with D perhaps matching TRBD1 (6 bases). This CDR3 region has 15 residues. V lost 8 bases, J lost 2 bases, and 18 bases lay in between. The germline gives CDR1 MNHEY, CDR2 SMNVEV (reference sequence). The DNA of the CDR3 is TGTGCCAGCGCTTTACTGACAGGCCTGAACTATGGCTACACCTTC. Its protein is CASALLTGLNYGYTF.

Here the CDR3 DNA reads TGTGCCATCAGCAGCGACAGGGGCGGTGGCTACACCTTC. Encoded protein: CAISSDRGGGYTF. V gene TRBV10-3 combines with J gene TRBJ1-2; 8 bases are a match to TRBD1. CDR3 length equals 13 residues. V gave up 6 bases and J gave up 7 bases; unmatched junction bases: 7. Germline CDR1 ENHRY, CDR2 SYGVKD.

This clone was recorded once. The CDR3 sequence is CSVVYQAEKGYTF. In nucleotides, the CDR3 is TGCAGCGTTGTTTACCAGGCTGAGAAAGGCTACACCTTC. The rearrangement joins TRBV29-1 to TRBJ1-2; no reliable D call. Between the trimmed V and J ends, which lost 4 bases and 8 bases, there was a span of 17 bases. The length of the CDR3 is 13 residues. Germline V gene lookup returns CDR1 SQVTM and CDR2 ANQGSEA.

The V and J genes are TRBV4-1 and TRBJ2-3; 7 nucleotides line up with TRBD2. This CDR3 has 16 amino acids. CDR1 is MGHRA and CDR2 is YSYEKL in the germline V gene. V gave up 0 bases and J gave up 6 bases; unmatched junction bases: 9. CDR3 sequence (DNA): TGCGCCAGCAGCCAAGATCGTGGAGGGAGGGTGGATACGCAGTATTTT. Translated, it gives CASSQDRGGRVDTQYF.

CDR3 residues: CASSLGATGSGSNYGYTF. In nucleotides, the CDR3 is TGTGCCAGCAGCTTAGGGGCGACAGGGAGCGGCTCCAACTATGGCTACACCTTC. The chain couples TRBV7-8 to TRBJ1-2; TRBD1 matches at 7 bases. Germline V lookup: CDR1 SGHVS, CDR2 FQNEAQ. The CDR3 contains 18 residues. After removal of 1 base from V and 2 bases from J, the junction contained 13 bases not matched to a gene.

The chain employs TRBV7-6 and TRBJ2-2; 8 bases map to TRBD2. The ends lost 1 base at V and 6 bases at J; junction bases unmatched: 4. From germline, CDR1 is SGHVS and CDR2 FNYEAQ. This CDR3 is built from 15 residues. The DNA for the CDR3 is TGTGCCAGCAGCTTAGTCGGCGGGGGGCCCGGGGAGCTGTTTTTT. Translated, it gives CASSLVGGGPGELFF.

The gene calls are TRBV4-1 and TRBJ1-6; no definite D call. CDR1 is MGHRA and CDR2 is YSYEKL in the germline V gene. Trimming took off 0 bases at V and 0 bases at J, with 9 bases between the two ends. The CDR3 spans 17 residues. The CDR3 loop reads CASSQELGGSYNSPLHF. The DNA for the CDR3 is TGCGCCAGCAGCCAAGAGCTTGGAGGCTCCTATAATTCACCCCTCCACTTT.

The rearrangement links TRBV7-9 to TRBJ2-7; 7 bases agree with TRBD2. Per germline, CDR1 SEHNR and CDR2 FQNEAQ (reference sequence). The trim removed 1 base at V and 0 bases at J, leaving 6 bases unmatched. CDR3 size: 16 residues. This chain's CDR3 is CASSLGGQRGSYEQYF. The CDR3, as DNA: TGTGCCAGCAGCTTAGGGGGTCAGCGGGGCTCCTACGAGCAGTACTTC.

The chain uses TRBV28 and TRBJ1-5; 7 positions agree with TRBD1. CDR1 is MDHEN and CDR2 is SYDVKM in the germline V gene. The trim removed 6 bases at V and 6 bases at J, leaving 8 bases unmatched. There are 14 residues in the CDR3. CDR3 bases: TGTGCCAGCAGAAGGGCTAAGGGGGCTCAGCCCCAGCATTTT. This translates into CASRRAKGAQPQHF.

This chain uses TRBV30 with TRBJ1-1; 9 bases map to TRBD1. CDR1 and CDR2 (germline): GTSNPN, SVGIG (reference sequence). The CDR3 contains 13 residues. The ends lost 3 bases at V and 3 bases at J; junction bases unmatched: 2. This CDR3 reads CAWSGDRDTEAFF. CDR3 bases: TGTGCCTGGAGCGGGGACAGGGACACTGAAGCTTTCTTT.

The genes are TRBV29-1 and TRBJ2-7; TRBD1 might be the D (7 bases). Germline V gives CDR1 SQVTM, CDR2 ANQGSEA. The V gene lost 4 bases and the J gene lost 3 bases, with 16 bases spanning the gap. CDR3 length: 14 residues. CDR3 loop: CSVALRGVGYEQYF. In DNA, the CDR3 is TGCAGCGTTGCTCTCAGGGGGGTTGGCTACGAGCAGTACTTC.

This clone was counted a single time. The CDR3 sequence: CASSPGLGQGYGYTF. Here the CDR3 DNA reads TGTGCCAGCTCACCGGGTTTGGGACAGGGCTATGGCTACACCTTC. The chain recombines TRBV18 with TRBJ1-2, with TRBD1 identical over 9 bases. Unmatched junction bases numbered 6, after V lost 3 bases and J lost 4 bases. CDR3 length equals 15 residues. The germline gives CDR1 KGHSH, CDR2 LQKENI.

The chain has TRBV6-5 and TRBJ1-1; 7 bases are shared with TRBD1. The CDR3 is made up of 11 amino acids. Losses at the gene ends were 6 bases for V and 11 bases for J; bases not matched to a gene: 6. Germline V gene lookup returns CDR1 MNHEY and CDR2 SVGAGI. CDR3 region: CASSKGASAFF. For the CDR3, the DNA is TGTGCCAGCAGCAAGGGGGCTTCGGCTTTCTTT.

This chain links TRBV13 with TRBJ1-1, with 7 bases lining up with TRBD1. Germline V gene sequence: CDR1 PRHDT, CDR2 FYEKMQ (reference sequence). The CDR3 contains 14 residues. The trim removed 4 bases at V and 1 base at J, leaving 3 bases unmatched. The CDR3 DNA is TGTGCCAGCAGCTCGGGACAGACGAACACTGAAGCTTTCTTT. This gives the protein CASSSGQTNTEAFF.